This T cell receptor beta chain is drawn from a study of T cells in Graves' hyperthyroidism and ophthalmopathy. Notes on the study in general: A 13 V-J signature model discriminated ophthalmopathy versus stable hyperthyroidism. Most clonotypes that expanded in the thyroid above 0.001 also showed up in blood.

V was clipped by 5 bases and J by 3 bases; unmatched bases: 9. The CDR3 loop spans 17 amino acids. Patients with uncontrolled infections, other autoimmune diseases, pregnancy or lactation were excluded. Fresh peripheral blood, about 10 ml of it, supplied the PBMCs. This clonotype was observed at least ten times. Its specificity is not known. The TCR beta CDR3 regions underwent amplification using RNA transcripts as the source. Primed by the HTBI set, a first-round RT-PCR was run on the TCR CDR3. One entry per CDR3 protein results from TCRdb running MiXCR on the multiplex PCR reads. The data show about 52,000 distinct CDR3 sequences, roughly 50% seen once.

The sequenced sample was blood. The origin of this receptor is a woman between 45 and 65 years old with Graves' ophthalmopathy. This chain joins TRBV12-3 or TRBV12-4 and TRBJ2-7; 14 bases line up with TRBD2. For the CDR3, the DNA is TGTGCCAGCAGTCCCGGGACTAGCGGGAGCAGGGTCTACGAGCAGTACTTC. As protein: CASSPGTSGSRVYEQYF.